A few counts support the clone carrying this TCR beta chain. Its specificity is unknown. The data stem from a study of T cell repertoires in cytomegalovirus infection. Study-wide background: Researchers turned to recently identified HLA-C-restricted CMV epitopes as well as well-studied HLA-B-restricted ones. CMV infection plus the matching HLA type was flagged by public TCR beta signatures.

TCRdb re-called the reads through MiXCR, storing one row per CDR3 protein. The sample consists of hundreds of thousands of distinct CDR3 sequences, about a third of them appearing once. The sequencing used cultured CD8+ T cells from PBMCs, collected from culture after CMV antigen stimulation. This clonotype originated in a human donor in good health (CMV status not recorded). Some clones in this sample may be carry-over from other donors' samples.

The CDR3 reads CASSIVSRSTDTQYF. CDR3 DNA: TGTGCCAGTAGTATAGTCTCGCGGAGCACAGATACGCAGTATTTT. The chain couples TRBV19 to TRBJ2-3; D remains unclear. The CDR3 sequence is 15 residues long. V lost 1 base to trimming and J lost 0 bases, with 8 bases between them. Germline V gene data show CDR1 as LNHDA and CDR2 as SQIVND (reference sequence).